These T cell receptor beta chains were read from a single sample in a study of tumor and adjacent non-tumor tissue in lung cancer. TCRdb used MiXCR to reprocess the multiplex PCR reads, holding one entry per CDR3 protein. Of approximately 120,000 distinct CDR3 sequences in the sample, approximately 71% are singletons; the top ten hold more than 35%. The source material was lung tumor tissue. The receptors shown here come from a woman aged 60-70 years with non-small cell lung cancer. CDR3s include the opening cysteine and the closing phenylalanine or tryptophan. Each record gives: CDR3 DNA, CDR3 protein, J gene, V gene, D gene, clone size. The D gene is left open where the match is weak. Size values are once, few and many counts, or a class for expanded clones, and some rows have none.

TGTACCAGCAGAAGGGGCCCGCACAATAAGCAGTTCTTC,CTSRRGPHNKQFF,TRBJ2-1,TRBV6-5,NA,NA
TGCAGTACTACCTCCCCTTGGGATACAGATACGCAGTATTTT,CSTTSPWDTDTQYF,TRBJ2-3,TRBV20-1,NA,NA
TGCAGTGTCCGTGGAACAGTCGCAGATACGCAGTATTTT,CSVRGTVADTQYF,TRBJ2-3,TRBV20-1,NA,NA
TGTGCCAGCAGCACAGATACGGGAACCTACGAGCAGTACTTT,CASSTDTGTYEQYF,TRBJ2-7,TRBV11-3,NA,NA
TGCGTCAGCTGCCAAGAATACTACAGGGAGGATACTGAAGCTTTCTTT,CVSCQEYYREDTEAFF,TRBJ1-1,TRBV4-3,NA,NA
TGTGCCAGCCTTGGGTGGGGACCTTACGAGCAGTACTTC,CASLGWGPYEQYF,TRBJ2-7,TRBV12-3/TRBV12-4,NA,NA
TGTGTCAGCAGAGAACCGGGACAGGAGCATGGCTACACCTTC,CVSREPGQEHGYTF,TRBJ1-2,TRBV6-2/TRBV6-3,TRBD1,NA
TGTGCCAGTAGCTCATCCACCGGGACAGCCGTGCAGTACTTC,CASSSSTGTAVQYF,TRBJ2-7,TRBV11-2,TRBD1,NA
TGCAGTGCTGGATTAAATTCACCCCTCCACTTT,CSAGLNSPLHF,TRBJ1-6,TRBV20-1,NA,few
TGCGCCAGCAGCCGATCGGGACAAATCACTGAAACTTTCTTT,CASSRSGQITETFF,TRBJ1-1,TRBV4-3,NA,NA
TGCGCCGGCATCCAAGGCCGAGGAAGGCTGAATGAAAAACTGTTTTTT,CAGIQGRGRLNEKLFF,TRBJ1-4,TRBV4-3,NA,NA
TGTACCAGCAGTTATCAAGGGGATAAGCAGTTCTTC,CTSSYQGDKQFF,TRBJ2-1,TRBV6-2/TRBV6-3,NA,NA
TGTGCCAGCAGCCGGGGGGGGAGGCCCCAGCATTTT,CASSRGGRPQHF,TRBJ1-5,TRBV7-9,NA,NA
TGTGCCAGCAGTTGGGCGTTCTCTGGAAACACCATATATTTT,CASSWAFSGNTIYF,TRBJ1-3,TRBV6-2/TRBV6-3,NA,many
TGTGGTAGCAGCACCGGACAGGAGGCAGGATATGGCTACACCTTC,CGSSTGQEAGYGYTF,TRBJ1-2,TRBV11-1,TRBD1,NA
TGTGCCAGCAGCTTAGCGGGGGAAACGGGGCTGGATACGCAGTATTTT,CASSLAGETGLDTQYF,TRBJ2-3,TRBV11-2,NA,NA
TGTGCCTCTAAGCGCGGGAAATACGAGCAGAACTTC,CASKRGKYEQNF,TRBJ2-7,TRBV10-3,NA,NA
TGTGCCAGCAGGTACACCCGACAGAGGGCCAACACCGGGGGTCTGTTTTTT,CASRYTRQRANTGGLFF,TRBJ2-2,TRBV6-2/TRBV6-3,NA,NA
TGTGCCAGCCAGGCCCAGGGCGCGAACACTGAAGCTTTATTT,CASQAQGANTEALF,TRBJ1-1,TRBV11-3,NA,NA
TGTACCAACAGTCTAGGGACAGGGGGAACGGATACGCAGTATTTT,CTNSLGTGGTDTQYF,TRBJ2-3,TRBV11-2,TRBD1,NA
TGTGCCAGCAGTTTGCGGCGGGATCAGCCCCAGCATTTT,CASSLRRDQPQHF,TRBJ1-5,TRBV27,NA,NA
TGTGCCAGCAGTGGAACAGGGTTTTTCAAGTTTGGCTACACCTTC,CASSGTGFFKFGYTF,TRBJ1-2,TRBV6-1,NA,NA
TGTGCCAGCAACCTCTCTTCGTCGGTTCCTGGCTACACCTTC,CASNLSSSVPGYTF,TRBJ1-2,TRBV6-2/TRBV6-3,NA,once